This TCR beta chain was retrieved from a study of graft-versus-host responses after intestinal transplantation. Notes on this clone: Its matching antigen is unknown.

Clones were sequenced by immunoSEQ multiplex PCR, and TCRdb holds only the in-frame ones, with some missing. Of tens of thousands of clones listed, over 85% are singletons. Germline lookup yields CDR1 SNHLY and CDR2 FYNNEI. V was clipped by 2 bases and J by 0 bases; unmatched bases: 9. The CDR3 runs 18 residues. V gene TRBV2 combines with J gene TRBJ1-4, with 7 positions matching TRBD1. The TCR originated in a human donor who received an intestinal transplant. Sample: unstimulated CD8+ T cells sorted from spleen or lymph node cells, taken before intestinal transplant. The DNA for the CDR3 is TGTGCCAGCAGTGAATTCTCGGGGACAGCGGCAACTAATGAAAAACTGTTTTTT. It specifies CASSEFSGTAATNEKLFF.